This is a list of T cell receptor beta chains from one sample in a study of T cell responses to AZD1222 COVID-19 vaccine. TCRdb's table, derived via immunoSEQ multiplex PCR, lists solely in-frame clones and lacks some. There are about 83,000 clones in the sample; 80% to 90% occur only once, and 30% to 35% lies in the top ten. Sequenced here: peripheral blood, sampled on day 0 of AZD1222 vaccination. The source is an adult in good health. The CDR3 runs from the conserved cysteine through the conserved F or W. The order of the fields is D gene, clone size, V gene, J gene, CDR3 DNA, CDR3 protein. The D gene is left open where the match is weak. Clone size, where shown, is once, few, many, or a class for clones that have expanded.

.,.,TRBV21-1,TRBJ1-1,TGTGCCAGCAGCACCAGACACACCATGAACACTGAAGCTTTCTTT,CASSTRHTMNTEAFF
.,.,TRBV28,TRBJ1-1,TGTGCCAGCAGTTTATCTCGGACAGTGGCCTACGCTGAAGCTTTCTTT,CASSLSRTVAYAEAFF
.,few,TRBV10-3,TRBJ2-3,TGTGCCATCAGTGAGCGGGACACAGATACGCAGTATTTT,CAISERDTDTQYF
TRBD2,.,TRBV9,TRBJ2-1,TGTGCCAGCAGCCTCGGGACTAGCGGGAGCGGGAATGAGCAGTTCTTC,CASSLGTSGSGNEQFF
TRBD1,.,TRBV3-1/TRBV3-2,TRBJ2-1,TGTGCCAGCAGCCAAGATTTGGGACAGGGTGAGCAGTTCTTC,CASSQDLGQGEQFF
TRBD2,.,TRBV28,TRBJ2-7,TGTGCCAGCAGTTTACCTAGCGGGAGAAACCCGTACTTC,CASSLPSGRNPYF
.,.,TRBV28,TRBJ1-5,TGTGCCAGCAGTTTCATCGGGGGGGCCCGGCAGCCCCAGCATTTT,CASSFIGGARQPQHF
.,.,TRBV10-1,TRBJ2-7,TGCGCCAGCAGTGAGTCGGGCGGCTACGAGCAGTACTTC,CASSESGGYEQYF
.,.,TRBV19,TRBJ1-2,TGTGCCAGTAGTGAAAACAGGGTGGTTGGCTACACCTTC,CASSENRVVGYTF
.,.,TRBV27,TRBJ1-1,TGTGCCAGCAGTAACGAAGGTATAGGCACTGAAGCTTTCTTT,CASSNEGIGTEAFF
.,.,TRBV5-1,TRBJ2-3,TGCGCCAGCAGCTTAATCGGCGGCACTTACACAGATACGCAGTATTTT,CASSLIGGTYTDTQYF
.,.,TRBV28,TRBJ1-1,TGTGCCAGCAGTTGGGGCATGAACACTGAAGCTTTCTTT,CASSWGMNTEAFF
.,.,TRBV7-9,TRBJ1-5,TGTGCCAGCAGCCCGACCGTTACAGGGTACAATCAGCCCCAGCATTTT,CASSPTVTGYNQPQHF
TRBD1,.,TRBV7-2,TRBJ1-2,TGTGCCAGCAGCCAGGGGCCAGGGGGAGGCTACACCTTC,CASSQGPGGGYTF
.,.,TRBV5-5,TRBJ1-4,TGTGCCAGCAGCCCAACAGGGAGCGGTAATGAAAAACTGTTTTTT,CASSPTGSGNEKLFF
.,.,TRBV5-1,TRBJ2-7,TGCGCCAGCAGCTTGGCTCTTAACTCCTACGAGCAGTACTTC,CASSLALNSYEQYF
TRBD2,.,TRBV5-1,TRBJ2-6,TGCGCCAGCAGCTTCCCCTCAGCGGGAGAGGCGTACACTGGGGCCAACGTCCTGACTTTC,CASSFPSAGEAYTGANVLTF
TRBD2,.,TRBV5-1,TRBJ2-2,TGCGCCAGCACTCTAGCGGGAGTCACCGGGGAGCTGTTTTTT,CASTLAGVTGELFF
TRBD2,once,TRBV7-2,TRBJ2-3,TGTGCCAGCAGCTTAGTAGCGGGGTCGGGGACAGATACGCAGTATTTT,CASSLVAGSGTDTQYF
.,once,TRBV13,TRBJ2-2,TGTGCCAGCAGCTTGGGACGGAACACCGGGGAGCTGTTTTTT,CASSLGRNTGELFF
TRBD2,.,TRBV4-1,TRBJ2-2,TGCGCCAGCAGCCAAGATGCAATAGCGGGAGAGTACACCGGGGAGCTGTTTTTT,CASSQDAIAGEYTGELFF
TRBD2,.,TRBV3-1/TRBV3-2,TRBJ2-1,TGTGCCAGCAGCCAAGGTTGGCGGGAGGGCTACAATGAGCAGTTCTTC,CASSQGWREGYNEQFF
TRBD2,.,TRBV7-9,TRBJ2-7,TGTGCCAGCAGCCCAGGGACTAGCGGAGCCTACGAGCAGTACTTC,CASSPGTSGAYEQYF
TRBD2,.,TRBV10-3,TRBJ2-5,TGTGCCATCAGTGATGTTCCTAGCGGGAGGCAAGGCGAAGGAATCAAAGAGACCCAGTACTTC,CAISDVPSGRQGEGIKETQYF
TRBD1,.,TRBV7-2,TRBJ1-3,TGTGCCAGCAGACTTGACAGGGGTCCTGGAAACACCATATATTTT,CASRLDRGPGNTIYF
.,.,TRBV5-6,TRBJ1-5,TGTGCCAGCAGTCGGACGGGACTTAGCAATCAGCCCCAGCATTTT,CASSRTGLSNQPQHF
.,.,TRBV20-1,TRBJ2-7,TGCAGTGCTAGTCGACAGACCTACGAGCAGTACTTC,CSASRQTYEQYF
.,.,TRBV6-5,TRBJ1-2,TGTGCCAGCAGGACGGACAGAACTAACTATGGCTACACCTTC,CASRTDRTNYGYTF
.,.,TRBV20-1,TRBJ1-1,TGCAGTGCTAGTAGGCAGGGGTCTGAAGCTTTCTTT,CSASRQGSEAFF
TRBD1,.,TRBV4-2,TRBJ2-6,TGTGCCAGCAGCCAAGCCGGACAGGGGCCCTCTGGGGCCAACGTCCTGACTTTC,CASSQAGQGPSGANVLTF
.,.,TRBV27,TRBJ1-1,TGTGCCAGCAGTTTATCGAGGGCTTACACTGAAGCTTTCTTT,CASSLSRAYTEAFF
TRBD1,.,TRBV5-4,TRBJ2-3,TGTGCCAGCAGCTTAAGGGGCAGGGGGCCTAGCACAGATACGCAGTATTTT,CASSLRGRGPSTDTQYF
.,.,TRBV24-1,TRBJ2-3,TGTGCCACCAGTGCCTCAGAGGATACGCAGTATTTT,CATSASEDTQYF
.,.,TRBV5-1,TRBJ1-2,TGCGCCAGCAGCTTCGACGATAACTATGGCTACACCTTC,CASSFDDNYGYTF
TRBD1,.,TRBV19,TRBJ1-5,TGTGCCAGTAGGGGGACAGGGCGACAGCCCCAGCATTTT,CASRGTGRQPQHF
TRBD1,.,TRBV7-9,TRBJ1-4,TGTGCCAGCAGCTTAGGACAGGGGTATGAAAAACTGTTTTTT,CASSLGQGYEKLFF
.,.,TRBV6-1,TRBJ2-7,TGTGCCAGCAGTGAGGACAGCACCTACGAGCAGTACTTC,CASSEDSTYEQYF
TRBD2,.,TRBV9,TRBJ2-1,TGTGCCAGCAGCGTAGGAGCGGGAGGGCCGAATGAGCAGTTCTTC,CASSVGAGGPNEQFF
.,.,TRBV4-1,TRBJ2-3,TGCGCCAGCAGCCAAGATTCGGGGCAGGTTGTCACAGATACGCAGTATTTT,CASSQDSGQVVTDTQYF
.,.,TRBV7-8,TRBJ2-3,TGTGCCAGCAGCCCCAGCGGACCCACCACAGATACGCAGTATTTT,CASSPSGPTTDTQYF
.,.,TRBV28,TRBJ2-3,TGTGCCAGCAGTTTATTTCTAGGTTCGACAGATACGCAGTATTTT,CASSLFLGSTDTQYF
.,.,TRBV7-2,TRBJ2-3,TGTGCCAGCAGCCCGAAGGGGGGGGGAAGCACAGATACGCAGTATTTT,CASSPKGGGSTDTQYF
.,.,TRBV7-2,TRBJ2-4,TGTGCCAGCAGCTTAGGAGGACTACCGGGGGACATTCAGTACTTC,CASSLGGLPGDIQYF
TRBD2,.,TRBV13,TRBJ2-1,TGTGCCAGCAGCTTAGGCGGTCTAGCGGGAGGCCAAGCCTACAATGAGCAGTTCTTC,CASSLGGLAGGQAYNEQFF
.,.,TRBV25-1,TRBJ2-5,TGTGCCAGCAGTGACCCCGGGACGGAAGAGACCCAGTACTTC,CASSDPGTEETQYF
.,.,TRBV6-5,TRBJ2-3,TGTGCCAGCAGTTACCTGGGAACCACAGATACGCAGTATTTT,CASSYLGTTDTQYF
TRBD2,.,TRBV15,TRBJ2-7,TGTGCCACCAGCAGGGAGGAGCGGGGCTACGAGCAGTACTTC,CATSREERGYEQYF
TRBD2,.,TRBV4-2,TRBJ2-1,TGTGCCAGCAGCCGGACTAGCGGGACCACCGGAGGCTACAATGAGCAGTTCTTC,CASSRTSGTTGGYNEQFF
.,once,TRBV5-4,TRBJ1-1,TGTGCCAGCAGCTTGGGTTCAGGGGACACTGAAGCTTTCTTT,CASSLGSGDTEAFF
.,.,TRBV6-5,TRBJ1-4,TGTGCCAGCGGGAGGGTAGTGGGTGAAAAACTGTTTTTT,CASGRVVGEKLFF
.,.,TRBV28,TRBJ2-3,TGTGCCAGCAGTCTCCCGGGTCGCACAGATACGCAGTATTTT,CASSLPGRTDTQYF
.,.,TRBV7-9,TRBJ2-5,TGTGCCAGCAGCCGCCGGACGGCGGCCGATCAGCAAGAGACCCAGTACTTC,CASSRRTAADQQETQYF
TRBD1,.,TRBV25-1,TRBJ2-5,TGTGCCAGCAGTGAATATAGCCCGGACAGGCAAGAGACCCAGTACTTC,CASSEYSPDRQETQYF
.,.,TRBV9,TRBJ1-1,TGTGCCAGCAGCGTAGGTGTGGCAGGGTGGAACACTGAAGCTTTCTTT,CASSVGVAGWNTEAFF
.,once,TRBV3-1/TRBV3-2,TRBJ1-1,TGTGCCAGCAGCCCAGTACAGCATGTGAACACTGAAGCTTTCTTT,CASSPVQHVNTEAFF
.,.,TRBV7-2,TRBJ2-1,TGTGCCAGCAGCTTAGCGGGAGAGTACAATGAGCAGTTCTTC,CASSLAGEYNEQFF
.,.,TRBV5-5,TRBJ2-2,TGTGCCAGCAGCTTGCAACCGTATGCGACCCACCGGGAGCTGTTTTTT,CASSLQPYATHRELFF
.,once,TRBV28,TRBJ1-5,TGTGCCAGCAGTTTATTGGATCAGCCCCAGCATTTT,CASSLLDQPQHF
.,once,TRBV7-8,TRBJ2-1,TGTGCCAGCAGCTTAGCGCCATCCCCCTTCTACAATGAGCAGTTCTTC,CASSLAPSPFYNEQFF
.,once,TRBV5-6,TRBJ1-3,TGTGCCAGCAGCTTGGAAGGGGGTGAAAACACCATATATTTT,CASSLEGGENTIYF